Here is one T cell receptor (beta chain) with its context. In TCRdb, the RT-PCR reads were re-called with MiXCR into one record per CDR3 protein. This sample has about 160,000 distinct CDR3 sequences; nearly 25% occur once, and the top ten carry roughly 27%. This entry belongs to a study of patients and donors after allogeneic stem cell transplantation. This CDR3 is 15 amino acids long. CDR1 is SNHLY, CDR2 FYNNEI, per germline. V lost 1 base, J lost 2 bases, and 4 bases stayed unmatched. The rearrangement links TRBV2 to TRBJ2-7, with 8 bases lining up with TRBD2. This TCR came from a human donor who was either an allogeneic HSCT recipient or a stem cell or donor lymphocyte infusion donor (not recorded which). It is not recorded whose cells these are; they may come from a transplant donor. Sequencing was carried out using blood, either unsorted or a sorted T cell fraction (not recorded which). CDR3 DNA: TGTGCCAGCAGTGAAGAGGGGACTAGGCCCTACGAGCAGTACTTC. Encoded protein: CASSEEGTRPYEQYF. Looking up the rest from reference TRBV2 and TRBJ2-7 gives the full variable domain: EPEVTQTPSHQVTQMGQEVILRCVPISNHLYFYWYRQILGQKVEFLVSFYNNEISEKSEIFDDQFSVERPDGSNFTLKIRSTKLEDSAMYFCASSEEGTRPYEQYFGPGTRLTVT.